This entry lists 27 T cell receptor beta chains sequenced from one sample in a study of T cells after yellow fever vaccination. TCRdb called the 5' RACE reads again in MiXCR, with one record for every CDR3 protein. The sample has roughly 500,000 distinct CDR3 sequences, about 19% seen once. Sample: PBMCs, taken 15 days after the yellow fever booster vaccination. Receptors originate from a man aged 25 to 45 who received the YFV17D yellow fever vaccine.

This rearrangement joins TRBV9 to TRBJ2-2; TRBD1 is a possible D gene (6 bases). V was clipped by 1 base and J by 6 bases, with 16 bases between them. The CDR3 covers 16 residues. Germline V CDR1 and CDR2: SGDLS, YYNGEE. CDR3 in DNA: TGTGCCAGCAGCGTAACAGGGAACGGTGTGGCCGGGGAGCTGTTTTTT. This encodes CASSVTGNGVAGELFF.

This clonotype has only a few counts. CDR3 protein: CSAFRAVASEEQYF. In nucleotides, the CDR3 is TGCAGTGCTTTTAGGGCGGTCGCTTCGGAAGAGCAGTACTTC. V usage is TRBV20-1 and J usage is TRBJ2-7; D is uncertain. Germline loops: CDR1 DFQATT, CDR2 SNEGSKA (reference sequence). CDR3 length: 14 amino acids. V was cut by 5 bases and J by 7 bases, with 21 bases left in between.

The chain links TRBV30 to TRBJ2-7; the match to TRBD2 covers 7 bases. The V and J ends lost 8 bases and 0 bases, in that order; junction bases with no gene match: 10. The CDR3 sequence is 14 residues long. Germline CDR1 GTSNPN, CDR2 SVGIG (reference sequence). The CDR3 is CAGNVAGSSYEQYF. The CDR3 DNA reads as TGTGCCGGAAACGTAGCGGGTAGCTCCTACGAGCAGTACTTC.

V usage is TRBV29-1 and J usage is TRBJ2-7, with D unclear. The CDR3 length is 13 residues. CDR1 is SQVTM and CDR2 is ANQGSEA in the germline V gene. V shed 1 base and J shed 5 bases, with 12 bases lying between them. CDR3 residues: CSVEVTVRDEQYF. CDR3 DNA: TGCAGCGTTGAAGTTACGGTTCGGGACGAGCAGTACTTC.

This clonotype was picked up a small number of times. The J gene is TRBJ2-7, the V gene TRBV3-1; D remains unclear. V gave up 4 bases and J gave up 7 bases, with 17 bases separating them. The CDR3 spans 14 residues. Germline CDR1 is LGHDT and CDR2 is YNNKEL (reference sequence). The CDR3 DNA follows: TGTGCCAGCAGCCCCGAGGTGGGTATTGGAGAGCAGTACTTC. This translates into CASSPEVGIGEQYF.

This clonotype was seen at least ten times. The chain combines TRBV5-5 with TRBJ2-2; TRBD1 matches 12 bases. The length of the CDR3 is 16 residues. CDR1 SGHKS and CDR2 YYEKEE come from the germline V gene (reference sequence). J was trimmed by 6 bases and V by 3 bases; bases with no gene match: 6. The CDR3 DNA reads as TGTGCCAGCAGCTCACCGGGACAGGGGGCGCCCGGGGAGCTGTTTTTT. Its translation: CASSSPGQGAPGELFF.

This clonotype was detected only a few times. The CDR3: CASTTGRELFF. The CDR3 region has the DNA TGTGCCAGCACCACAGGGAGGGAGCTGTTTTTT. The chain is built from TRBV12-3 or TRBV12-4 and TRBJ2-2, with D perhaps matching TRBD1 (6 bases). The CDR3 is 11 residues long. Trimming pared 7 bases from V and 9 bases from J, leaving 9 bases between.

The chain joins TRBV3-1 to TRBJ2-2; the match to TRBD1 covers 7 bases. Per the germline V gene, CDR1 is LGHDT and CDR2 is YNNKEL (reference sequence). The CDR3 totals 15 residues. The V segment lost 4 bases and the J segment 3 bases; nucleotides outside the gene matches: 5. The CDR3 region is CASSPRGRDTGELFF. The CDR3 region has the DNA TGTGCCAGCAGCCCTAGGGGGCGGGACACCGGGGAGCTGTTTTTT.

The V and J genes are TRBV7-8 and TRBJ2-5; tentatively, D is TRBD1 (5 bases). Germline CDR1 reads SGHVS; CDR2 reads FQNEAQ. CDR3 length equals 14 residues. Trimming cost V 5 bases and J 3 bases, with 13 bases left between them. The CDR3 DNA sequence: TGTGCCAGCAGCCCCATGTCAGGGAAAGAGACCCAGTACTTC. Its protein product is CASSPMSGKETQYF.

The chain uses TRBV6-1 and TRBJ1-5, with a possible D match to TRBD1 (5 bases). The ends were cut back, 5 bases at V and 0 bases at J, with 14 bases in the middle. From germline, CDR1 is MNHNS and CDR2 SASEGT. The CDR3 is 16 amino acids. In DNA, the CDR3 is TGTGCCAGCAGTCGGCGACAGTCCGGTAGCAATCAGCCCCAGCATTTT. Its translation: CASSRRQSGSNQPQHF.

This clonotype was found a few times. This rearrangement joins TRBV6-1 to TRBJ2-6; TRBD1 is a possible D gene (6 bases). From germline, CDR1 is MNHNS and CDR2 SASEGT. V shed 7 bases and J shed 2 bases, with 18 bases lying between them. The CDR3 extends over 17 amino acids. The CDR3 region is CASKSPGVFTGANVLTF. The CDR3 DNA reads TGTGCCAGCAAAAGCCCAGGGGTTTTTACTGGGGCCAACGTCCTGACTTTC.

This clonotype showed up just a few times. In nucleotides, the CDR3 is TGCAGTGCTACCCGGGGTGCGGGGCCCTACAATGAGCAGTTCTTC. It translates to CSATRGAGPYNEQFF. The V and J genes are TRBV20-1 and TRBJ2-1; a weak D match, TRBD2 (6 bases). V gave up 4 bases and J gave up 2 bases, with 15 bases separating them. The CDR3 is 15 residues long. Germline values: CDR1 DFQATT, CDR2 SNEGSKA (reference sequence).

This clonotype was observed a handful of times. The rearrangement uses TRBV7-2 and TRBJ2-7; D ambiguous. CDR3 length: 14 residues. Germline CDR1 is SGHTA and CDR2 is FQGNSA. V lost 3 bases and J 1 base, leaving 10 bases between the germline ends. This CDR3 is CASSFQTESYEQYF. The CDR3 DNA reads TGTGCCAGCAGCTTCCAGACCGAGTCCTACGAGCAGTACTTC.

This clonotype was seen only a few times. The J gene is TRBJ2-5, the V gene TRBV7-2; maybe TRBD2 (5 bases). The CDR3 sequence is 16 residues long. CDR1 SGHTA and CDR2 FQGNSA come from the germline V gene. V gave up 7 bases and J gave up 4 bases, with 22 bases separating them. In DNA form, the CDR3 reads TGTGCCAGCACAAAACGGGCTAGCCGGATAGGAGAGACCCAGTACTTC. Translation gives CASTKRASRIGETQYF. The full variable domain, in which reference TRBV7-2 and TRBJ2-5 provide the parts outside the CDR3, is GAGVSQSPSNKVTEKGKDVELRCDPISGHTALYWYRQSLGQGLEFLIYFQGNSAPDKSGLPSDRFSAERTGGSVSTLTIQRTQQEDSAVYLCASTKRASRIGETQYFGPGTRLLVL.

CDR3 in amino acids: CASSLVTGGPYEQYF. Written as DNA, the CDR3 is TGTGCCAGCAGTCTTGTGACGGGAGGGCCCTACGAGCAGTACTTC. The J gene is TRBJ2-7, the V gene TRBV6-1, with 8 bases lining up with TRBD2. The CDR3 is 15 residues long. J was trimmed by 2 bases and V by 5 bases; bases with no gene match: 8. The germline V gene encodes CDR1 MNHNS and CDR2 SASEGT.

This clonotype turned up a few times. The CDR3 DNA reads TGCGCCAGCAGCCCGACGCAGGACAGGCCTAGCACAGATACGCAGTATTTT. Its protein is CASSPTQDRPSTDTQYF. The J gene is TRBJ2-3, the V gene TRBV5-1; 7 bases are a match to TRBD1. With 4 bases clipped from V and 0 bases from J, the junction kept 11 bases outside the gene matches. The germline gives CDR1 SGHRS, CDR2 YFSETQ. This CDR3 contains 17 residues.

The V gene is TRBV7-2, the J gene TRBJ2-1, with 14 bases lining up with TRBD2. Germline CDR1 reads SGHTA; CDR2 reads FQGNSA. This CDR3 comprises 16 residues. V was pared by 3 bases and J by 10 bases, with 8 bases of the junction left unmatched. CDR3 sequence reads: CASSFPGLAGVREQFF. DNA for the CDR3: TGTGCCAGCAGCTTCCCGGGACTAGCGGGAGTTCGAGAGCAGTTCTTC.

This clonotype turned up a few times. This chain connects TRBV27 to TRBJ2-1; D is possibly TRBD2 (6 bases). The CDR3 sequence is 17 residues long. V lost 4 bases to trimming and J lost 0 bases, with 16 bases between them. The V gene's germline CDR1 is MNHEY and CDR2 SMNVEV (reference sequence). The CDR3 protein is CASSSPQVGGSYNEQFF. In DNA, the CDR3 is TGTGCCAGCAGTTCTCCCCAGGTGGGAGGCTCCTACAATGAGCAGTTCTTC.

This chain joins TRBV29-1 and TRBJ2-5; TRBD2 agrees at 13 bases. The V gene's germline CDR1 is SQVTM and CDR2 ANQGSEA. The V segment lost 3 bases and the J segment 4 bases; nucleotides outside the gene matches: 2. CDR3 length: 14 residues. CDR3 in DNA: TGCAGCGTTGATTGGACTAGCGGGAGAGAGACCCAGTACTTC. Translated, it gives CSVDWTSGRETQYF.

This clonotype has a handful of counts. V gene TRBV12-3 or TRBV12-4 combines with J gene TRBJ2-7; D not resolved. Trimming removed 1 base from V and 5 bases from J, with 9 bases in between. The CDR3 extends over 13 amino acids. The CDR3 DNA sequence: TGTGCCAGCAGTTTAGAGCCCAGCCACGAGCAGTACTTC. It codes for CASSLEPSHEQYF.

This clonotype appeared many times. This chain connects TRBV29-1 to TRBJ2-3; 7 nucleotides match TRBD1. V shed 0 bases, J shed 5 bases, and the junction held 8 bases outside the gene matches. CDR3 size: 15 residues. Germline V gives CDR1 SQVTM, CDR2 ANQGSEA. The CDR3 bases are TGCAGCGTTGAAGACCTACAGGGGAGAATAGATACGCAGTATTTT. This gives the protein CSVEDLQGRIDTQYF.

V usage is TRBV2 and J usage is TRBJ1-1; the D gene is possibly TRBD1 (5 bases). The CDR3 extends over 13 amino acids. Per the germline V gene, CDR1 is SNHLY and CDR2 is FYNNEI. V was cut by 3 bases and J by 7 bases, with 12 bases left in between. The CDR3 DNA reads TGTGCCAGCAGTGATTGGGGGGGTGGTGAAGCTTTCTTT. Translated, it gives CASSDWGGGEAFF.

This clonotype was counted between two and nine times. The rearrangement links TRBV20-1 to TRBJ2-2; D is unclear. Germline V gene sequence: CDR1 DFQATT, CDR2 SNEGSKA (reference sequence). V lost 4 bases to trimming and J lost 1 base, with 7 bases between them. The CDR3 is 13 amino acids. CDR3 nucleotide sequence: TGCAGTGCTAACTTCTTGAACACCGGGGAGCTGTTTTTT. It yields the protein CSANFLNTGELFF.

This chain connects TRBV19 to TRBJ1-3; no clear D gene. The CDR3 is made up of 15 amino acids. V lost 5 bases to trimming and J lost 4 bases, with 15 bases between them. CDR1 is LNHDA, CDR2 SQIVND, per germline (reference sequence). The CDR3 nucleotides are TGTGCCAGTAGTCCAGGCGGGTTACGCGGAAACACCATATATTTT. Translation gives CASSPGGLRGNTIYF. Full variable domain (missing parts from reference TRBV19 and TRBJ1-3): DGGITQSPKYLFRKEGQNVTLSCEQNLNHDAMYWYRQDPGQGLRLIYYSQIVNDFQKGDIAEGYSVSREKKESFPLTVTSAQKNPTAFYLCASSPGGLRGNTIYFGEGSWLTVV.

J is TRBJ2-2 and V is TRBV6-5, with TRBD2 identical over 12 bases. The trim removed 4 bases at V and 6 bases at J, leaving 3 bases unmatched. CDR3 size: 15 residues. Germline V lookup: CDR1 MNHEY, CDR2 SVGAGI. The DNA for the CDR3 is TGTGCCAGCAGTTGGCTAGCGGGAGGGTCCGGGGAGCTGTTTTTT. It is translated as CASSWLAGGSGELFF.

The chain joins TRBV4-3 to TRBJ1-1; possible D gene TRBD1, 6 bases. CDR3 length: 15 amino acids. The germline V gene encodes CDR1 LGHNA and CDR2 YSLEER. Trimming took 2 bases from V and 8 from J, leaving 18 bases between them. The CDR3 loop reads CASSQSTGSLPEAFF. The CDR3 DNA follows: TGCGCCAGCAGCCAATCCACAGGGTCCCTCCCCGAAGCTTTCTTT.

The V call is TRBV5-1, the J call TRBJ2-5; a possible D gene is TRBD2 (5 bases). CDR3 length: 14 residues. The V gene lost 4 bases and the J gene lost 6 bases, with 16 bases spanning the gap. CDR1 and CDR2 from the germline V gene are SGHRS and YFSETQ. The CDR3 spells CASSPAEAGKTQYF. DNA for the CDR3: TGCGCCAGCAGCCCGGCGGAGGCCGGGAAGACCCAGTACTTC.